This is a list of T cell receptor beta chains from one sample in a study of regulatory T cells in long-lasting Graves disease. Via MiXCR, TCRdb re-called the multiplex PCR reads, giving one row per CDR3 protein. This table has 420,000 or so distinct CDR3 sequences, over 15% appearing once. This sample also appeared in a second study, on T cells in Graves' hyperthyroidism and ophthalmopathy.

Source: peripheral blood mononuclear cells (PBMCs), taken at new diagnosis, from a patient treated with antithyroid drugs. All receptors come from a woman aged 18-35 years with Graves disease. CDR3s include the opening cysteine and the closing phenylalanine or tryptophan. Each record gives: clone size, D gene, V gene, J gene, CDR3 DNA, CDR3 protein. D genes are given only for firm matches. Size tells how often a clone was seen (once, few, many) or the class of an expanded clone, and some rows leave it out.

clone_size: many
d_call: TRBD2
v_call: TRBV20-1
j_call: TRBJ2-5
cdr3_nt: TGCAGTGCTAGAGACGCAGAACTAGCGGGAGGGCAAGAGACCCAGTACTTC
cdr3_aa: CSARDAELAGGQETQYF

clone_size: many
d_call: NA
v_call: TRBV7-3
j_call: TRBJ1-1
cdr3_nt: TGTGCCAGCAGCTCACAGGACTCGAAAGCTTTCTTT
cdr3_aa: CASSSQDSKAFF

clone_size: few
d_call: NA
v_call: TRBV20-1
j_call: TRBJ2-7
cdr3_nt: TGCAGTGCGGTCCCCCCCGGGCTGGGGTACGAGCAGTACTTC
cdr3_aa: CSAVPPGLGYEQYF

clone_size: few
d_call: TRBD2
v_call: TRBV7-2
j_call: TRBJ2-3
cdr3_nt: TGTGCCAGCAGCTATACTAGCGGCACAGATACGCAGTATTTT
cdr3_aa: CASSYTSGTDTQYF

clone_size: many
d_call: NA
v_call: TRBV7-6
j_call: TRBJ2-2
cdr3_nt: TGTGCCAGCTCGCTACAGGGATCCACCGGGGAGCTGTTTTTT
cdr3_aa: CASSLQGSTGELFF

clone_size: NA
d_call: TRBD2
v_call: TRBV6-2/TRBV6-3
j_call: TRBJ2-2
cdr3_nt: TGTGCCAGCAGTCCCATCGGGGGGTCAAAGTCTTTCGCCGGGGAGCTGTTTTTT
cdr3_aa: CASSPIGGSKSFAGELFF

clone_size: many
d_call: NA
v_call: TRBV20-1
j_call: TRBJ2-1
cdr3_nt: TGCAGTGCTAGAGATCAGACTAAGTTTTATGAGCAGTTCTTC
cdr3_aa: CSARDQTKFYEQFF

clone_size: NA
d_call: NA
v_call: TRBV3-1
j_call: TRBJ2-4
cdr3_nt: TGTGCCAGCAGCCGAAAAGGGGGACGTTATAAAAACATTCAGTACTTC
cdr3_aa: CASSRKGGRYKNIQYF

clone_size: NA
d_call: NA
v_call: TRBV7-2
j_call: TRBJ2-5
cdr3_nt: TGTGCCAGCAGCCTAGCGCACCGGGTAGTTAAAGAGACCCAGTACTTC
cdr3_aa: CASSLAHRVVKETQYF

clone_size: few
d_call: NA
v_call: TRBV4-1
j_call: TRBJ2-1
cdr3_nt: TGCGCCAGCAGCCAAGTCTATAGTACCTACACAAACAATGAGCAGTTCTTC
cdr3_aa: CASSQVYSTYTNNEQFF

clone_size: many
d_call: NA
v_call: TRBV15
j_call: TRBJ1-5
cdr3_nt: TGTGCCACCAGCAGAGTGGGGATAGGGGACTATAGCAATCAGCCCCAGCATTTT
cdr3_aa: CATSRVGIGDYSNQPQHF

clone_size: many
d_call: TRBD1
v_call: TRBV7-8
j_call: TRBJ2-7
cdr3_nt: TGTGCCAGCAGCTTAGCGGGTTGGGGACAGGGGATCGAGCAGTACTTC
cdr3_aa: CASSLAGWGQGIEQYF

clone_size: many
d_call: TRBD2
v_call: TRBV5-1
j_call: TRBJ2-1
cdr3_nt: TGCGCCAGCAGCCCGACTAGCGGGAGAACCTACAATGAGCAGTTCTTC
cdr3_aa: CASSPTSGRTYNEQFF

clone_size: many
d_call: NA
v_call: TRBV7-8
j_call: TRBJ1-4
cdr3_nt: TGTGCCAGCAGCTACAACGGGGCAGTTAATGAAAAACTGTTTTTT
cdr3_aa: CASSYNGAVNEKLFF

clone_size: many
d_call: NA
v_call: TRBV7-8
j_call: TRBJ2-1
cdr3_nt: TGTGCCAGCAGCACTCCGACAGGGTGGGGGGGGGAGCAGTTCTTC
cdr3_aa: CASSTPTGWGGEQFF

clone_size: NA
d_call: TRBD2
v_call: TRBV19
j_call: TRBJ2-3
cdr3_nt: TGTGCCAGTAAGGTGGGACTAGCGTACCCCACGCAGTATTTT
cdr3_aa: CASKVGLAYPTQYF

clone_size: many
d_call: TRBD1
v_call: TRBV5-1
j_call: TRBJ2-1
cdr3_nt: TGCGCCAGCAGCTTGGGACCACCGGGACAGGGGATAACTAGCGGCACTAATGAGCAGTTCTTC
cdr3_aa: CASSLGPPGQGITSGTNEQFF

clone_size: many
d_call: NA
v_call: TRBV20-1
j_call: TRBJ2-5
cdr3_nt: TGCAGTGCGATGGAGGGGAGAAGAGAGACCCAGTACTTC
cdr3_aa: CSAMEGRRETQYF

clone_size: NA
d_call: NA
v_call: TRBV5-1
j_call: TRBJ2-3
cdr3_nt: TGCGCCAGCAGCCCGTTTGCGGTGGGGGACACAGATACGCAGTATTTT
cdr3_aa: CASSPFAVGDTDTQYF

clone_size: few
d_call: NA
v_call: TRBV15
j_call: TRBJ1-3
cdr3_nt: TGTGCCACCAGCAGAGATCTCGGGGGCCCCTCTGGAAACACCATATATTTT
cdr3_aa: CATSRDLGGPSGNTIYF

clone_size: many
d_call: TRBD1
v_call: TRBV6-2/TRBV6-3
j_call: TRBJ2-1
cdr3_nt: TGTGCCAGCAGTTACAGGTCCGGGACAGACAATGAGCAGTTCTTC
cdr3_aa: CASSYRSGTDNEQFF

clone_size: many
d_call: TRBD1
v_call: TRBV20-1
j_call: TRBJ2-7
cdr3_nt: TGCAGTGCTAAACAGGGGTACGAGCAGTACTTC
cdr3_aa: CSAKQGYEQYF

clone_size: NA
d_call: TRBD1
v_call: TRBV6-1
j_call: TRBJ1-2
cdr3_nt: TGTGCCACCCGGCGGGACAGGGGAGTTTCCTATGGCTACACCTTC
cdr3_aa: CATRRDRGVSYGYTF

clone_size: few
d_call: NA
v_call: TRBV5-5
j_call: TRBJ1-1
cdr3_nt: TGTGCCAGCAGCTTGTTAGGGGAAGCTTCCTTT
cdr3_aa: CASSLLGEASF

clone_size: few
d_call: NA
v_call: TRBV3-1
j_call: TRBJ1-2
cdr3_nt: TGTGCCAGCAGCCAACTAGATAACTATGGCTACACCTTC
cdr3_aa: CASSQLDNYGYTF

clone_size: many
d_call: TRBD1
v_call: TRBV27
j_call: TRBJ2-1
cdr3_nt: TGTGCCAGCAGTTTGCTGGGACAGGGGGCTGGTAGGGAGCAGTTCTTC
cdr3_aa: CASSLLGQGAGREQFF

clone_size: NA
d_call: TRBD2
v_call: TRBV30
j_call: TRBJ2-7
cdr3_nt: TGTGCCTGGAGTCCGACTTTAGCGGGAGGCGTCGACGAGCAGTACTTC
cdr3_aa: CAWSPTLAGGVDEQYF

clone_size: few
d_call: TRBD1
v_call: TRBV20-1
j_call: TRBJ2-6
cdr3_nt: TGCAGTGCTCGGACAGGGGCTGGGGCCAACGTCCTGACTTTC
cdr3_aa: CSARTGAGANVLTF

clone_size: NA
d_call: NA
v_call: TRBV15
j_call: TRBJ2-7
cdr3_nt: TGTGCCACCAGCAGAGGACCCGCAGGGGTTTCCTACGAGCAGTACTTC
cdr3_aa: CATSRGPAGVSYEQYF

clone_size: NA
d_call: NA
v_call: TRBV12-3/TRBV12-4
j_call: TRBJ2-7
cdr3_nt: TGTACCAGCAGTTTAGCGAAAAACGTTGTGGGCTACGAGCAGTACTTC
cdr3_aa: CTSSLAKNVVGYEQYF

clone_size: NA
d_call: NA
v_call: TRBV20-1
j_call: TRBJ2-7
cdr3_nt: TGCAGTGCTAGCAGGACTTCCTACGAGCAGTACTTC
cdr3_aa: CSASRTSYEQYF

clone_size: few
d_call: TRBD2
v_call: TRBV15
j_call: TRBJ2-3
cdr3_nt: TGTGCCACCAGCAGACCTGGGACTAGCGGCTACACAGATACGCAGTATTTT
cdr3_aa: CATSRPGTSGYTDTQYF

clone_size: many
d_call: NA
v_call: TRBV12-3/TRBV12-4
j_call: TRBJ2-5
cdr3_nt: TGTGCCAGCAGTTTAAATTCGGGGACCCAGTACTTC
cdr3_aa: CASSLNSGTQYF

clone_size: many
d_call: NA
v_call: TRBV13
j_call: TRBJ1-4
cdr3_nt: TGTGCCAGCAGCTTAAGGGACGCAAAACTGTTTTTT
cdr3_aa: CASSLRDAKLFF

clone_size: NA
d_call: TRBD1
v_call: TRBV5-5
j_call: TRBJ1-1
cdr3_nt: TGTGCCAGCAGCCCAACGACAGGGATTGGCACTGAAGCTTTCTTT
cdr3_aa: CASSPTTGIGTEAFF

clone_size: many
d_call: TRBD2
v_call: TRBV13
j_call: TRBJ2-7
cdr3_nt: TGTGCCAGCAGCTTAGCTCTGGGAGGGCCCCACGAGCAGTACTTC
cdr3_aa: CASSLALGGPHEQYF